This T cell receptor (beta chain) was recorded in a study of T-cell reconstitution after alpha-beta-depleted transplantation in children. This clonotype was picked up a small number of times. The V segment lost 2 bases and the J segment 9 bases; nucleotides outside the gene matches: 4. Germline assignment: CDR1 LGHDT and CDR2 YNNKEL (reference sequence). The CDR3 has 14 amino acids. Preparation of the TCRbeta library was carried out with unique molecular identifiers. TCRdb reprocessed the PCR reads with MiXCR, giving one entry per CDR3 protein. This table has roughly 500,000 distinct CDR3 sequences, about 16% appearing once.

The genes are TRBV3-1 and TRBJ2-1; 10 bases fit TRBD2. The starting material was PBMCs from the stem cell graft donor, obtained from the stem cell graft. This receptor was identified in a human donor who donated a stem cell graft to a child with acute lymphoblastic leukemia. CDR3 sequence (DNA): TGTGCCAGCAGCCAACTAGCGGGAGAAGGTGAGCAGTTCTTC. Its translation is CASSQLAGEGEQFF.